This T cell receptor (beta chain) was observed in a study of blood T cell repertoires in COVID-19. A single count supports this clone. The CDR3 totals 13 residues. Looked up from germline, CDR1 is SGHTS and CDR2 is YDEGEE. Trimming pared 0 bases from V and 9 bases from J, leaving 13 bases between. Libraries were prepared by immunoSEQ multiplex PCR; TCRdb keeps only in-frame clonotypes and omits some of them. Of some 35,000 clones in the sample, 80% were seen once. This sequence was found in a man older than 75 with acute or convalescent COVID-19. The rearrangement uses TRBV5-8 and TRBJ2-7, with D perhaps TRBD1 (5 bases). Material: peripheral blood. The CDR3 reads CASSLDRQGGQYF. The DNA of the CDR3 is TGTGCCAGCAGCTTGGACCGCCAGGGCGGGCAGTACTTC.